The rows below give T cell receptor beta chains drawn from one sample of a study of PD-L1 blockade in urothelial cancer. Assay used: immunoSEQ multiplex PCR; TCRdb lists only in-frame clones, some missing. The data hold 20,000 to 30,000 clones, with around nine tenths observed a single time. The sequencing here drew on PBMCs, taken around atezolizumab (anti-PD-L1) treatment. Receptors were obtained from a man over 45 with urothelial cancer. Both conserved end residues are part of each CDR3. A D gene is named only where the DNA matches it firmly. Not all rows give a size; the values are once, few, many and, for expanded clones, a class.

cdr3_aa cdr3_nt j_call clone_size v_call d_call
CASSLWGVQPQHF TGTGCCAGCAGCCTTTGGGGGGTTCAGCCCCAGCATTTT TRBJ1-5 - TRBV7-9 -
CASSLGGAGTQYF TGTGCCAGCAGTTTAGGCGGGGCCGGGACCCAGTACTTC TRBJ2-5 few TRBV27 -
CASSPTSGTYNEQFF TGTGCCAGCAGCCCCACTAGCGGGACCTACAATGAGCAGTTCTTC TRBJ2-1 - TRBV6-5 TRBD2
CASRSGHNTEAFF TGTGCCAGCAGATCCGGACACAACACTGAAGCTTTCTTT TRBJ1-1 - TRBV2 -
CASSFDRRGTDTQYF TGTGCCAGCAGCTTCGACAGGCGAGGCACAGATACGCAGTATTTT TRBJ2-3 - TRBV5-4 -
CASSFAGGPGAADTQYF TGTGCCAGCAGCTTCGCGGGAGGGCCGGGGGCGGCAGATACGCAGTATTTT TRBJ2-3 - TRBV5-6 TRBD2
CASSHRQGTAYEQYF TGTGCCAGCAGCCACCGACAGGGGACGGCCTACGAGCAGTACTTC TRBJ2-7 - TRBV27 TRBD1
CASSSEMGQGEELFF TGCGCCAGCAGCTCGGAGATGGGACAGGGTGAGGAGCTGTTTTTT TRBJ2-2 - TRBV5-1 TRBD1
CSVEGGGGNSYNEQFF TGCAGCGTTGAAGGAGGAGGCGGGAACTCCTACAATGAGCAGTTCTTC TRBJ2-1 - TRBV29-1 -
CASSFRTGFNEQFF TGTGCCAGCAGTTTTCGGACAGGGTTCAATGAGCAGTTCTTC TRBJ2-1 - TRBV6-5 TRBD1
CASSKGLAGVPGELFF TGCGCCAGCAGCAAAGGACTAGCGGGAGTGCCGGGGGAGCTGTTTTTT TRBJ2-2 - TRBV5-1 TRBD2
CATGRGAYGYTF TGTGCCACCGGGAGGGGGGCCTATGGCTACACCTTC TRBJ1-2 once TRBV2 -
CASGTSGSYEQYF TGTGCCTCGGGGACTAGTGGCTCCTACGAGCAGTACTTC TRBJ2-7 - TRBV10-3 TRBD2
CASSLESFQPQHF TGTGCCAGCAGCTTAGAGAGCTTTCAGCCCCAGCATTTT TRBJ1-5 few TRBV7-9 -
CASSEGLEGNEQFF TGTGCCAGCAGTGAGGGACTGGAGGGCAATGAGCAGTTCTTC TRBJ2-1 - TRBV6-4 -
CASSLDRLEVF TGTGCCAGCAGCCTGGACCGGTTGGAGGTCTTC TRBJ2-7 - TRBV5-6 -
CAIRKTSGGVETQYF TGTGCCATCAGGAAGACTAGCGGGGGGGTTGAGACCCAGTACTTC TRBJ2-5 - TRBV10-3 TRBD2
CASRKAGHLKSSNQPQHF TGTGCCAGCAGGAAAGCGGGACACCTAAAGTCTAGCAATCAGCCCCAGCATTTT TRBJ1-5 - TRBV27 -
CASSQETTEGGKLFF TGCGCCAGCAGCCAAGAGACCACAGAGGGAGGAAAACTGTTTTTT TRBJ1-4 - TRBV4-1 -
CASSFGASGGGEQFF TGTGCCAGCAGTTTTGGCGCTAGCGGTGGCGGTGAGCAGTTCTTC TRBJ2-1 - TRBV28 TRBD2
CASSLGTSGSAYEQYF TGTGCCAGCAGCTTAGGGACTAGCGGGAGTGCCTACGAGCAGTACTTC TRBJ2-7 once TRBV7-9 TRBD2
CASSAPGTGGTGELFF TGTGCCAGCAGTGCCCCCGGGACAGGGGGCACCGGGGAGCTGTTTTTT TRBJ2-2 - TRBV25-1 TRBD1
CASSAGLAENEQFF TGTGCCAGCAGCGCGGGACTAGCGGAAAATGAGCAGTTCTTC TRBJ2-1 - TRBV5-4 TRBD2
CAGSNPNQGRRTEAFF TGTGCCGGCAGCAATCCCAACCAGGGGAGACGTACTGAAGCTTTCTTT TRBJ1-1 - TRBV5-8 -
CASSLTGTAYGYTF TGTGCCAGCAGCTTGACCGGGACAGCTTATGGCTACACCTTC TRBJ1-2 - TRBV14 TRBD1
CASSSDRGSYEQYF TGTGCCAGCAGTTCGGACAGGGGGAGTTACGAGCAGTACTTC TRBJ2-7 - TRBV27 TRBD1
CASSPGQGGETQYF TGTGCCAGCAGCCCGGGACAGGGTGGTGAGACCCAGTACTTC TRBJ2-5 - TRBV5-6 TRBD1
CASSDGYGYTF TGCGCCAGCAGTGACGGCTATGGCTACACCTTC TRBJ1-2 - TRBV10-1 -
CASSRDQPQHF TGTGCCAGCAGCCGAGATCAGCCCCAGCATTTT TRBJ1-5 - TRBV14 -
CASSPPGLEDTGELFF TGTGCCAGCTCACCACCTGGACTAGAGGACACCGGGGAGCTGTTTTTT TRBJ2-2 - TRBV18 TRBD2
CASGTGGVHEQYF TGTGCCAGCGGAACGGGGGGGGTCCACGAGCAGTACTTC TRBJ2-7 - TRBV28 TRBD2
CASSEGGAYEQYF TGTGCCAGCAGCGAGGGGGGGGCCTACGAGCAGTACTTC TRBJ2-7 - TRBV11-2 -
CASGLAGEVYGYTF TGTGCCAGCGGCCTGGCCGGAGAGGTCTATGGCTACACCTTC TRBJ1-2 - TRBV5-6 -
CASSWDSGRGTDTQYF TGTGCCAGCAGCTGGGATAGCGGGAGGGGCACAGATACGCAGTATTTT TRBJ2-3 - TRBV11-2 TRBD2
CAISGTSGREYEQYF TGTGCCATCAGCGGGACTAGCGGGAGAGAATACGAGCAGTACTTC TRBJ2-7 - TRBV10-3 TRBD2
CASSQDYLAGDDEQYF TGCGCCAGCAGCCAAGATTACCTAGCGGGAGACGACGAGCAGTACTTC TRBJ2-7 - TRBV4-3 TRBD2
CASSLWSYNEQFF TGTGCCAGCAGCTTATGGAGCTACAATGAGCAGTTCTTC TRBJ2-1 - TRBV13 -
CASSFFGLGQGTYEQYF TGTGCCAGCAGCTTCTTTGGTTTGGGACAGGGCACCTACGAGCAGTACTTC TRBJ2-7 few TRBV7-9 TRBD1
CASSSRLAGNSYEQYF TGCGCCAGCAGCTCCAGACTAGCGGGAAACTCCTACGAGCAGTACTTC TRBJ2-7 - TRBV5-1 TRBD2
CASSTHLARSNEQFF TGTGCCAGCAGTACTCATCTAGCGAGGTCTAATGAGCAGTTCTTC TRBJ2-1 few TRBV27 -
CAWSVSVLQETQYF TGTGCCTGGAGTGTATCTGTACTCCAAGAGACCCAGTACTTC TRBJ2-5 - TRBV30 -
CASSLAGRYNEQFF TGTGCCAGCAGCCTAGCGGGGCGGTACAATGAGCAGTTCTTC TRBJ2-1 - TRBV7-8 TRBD2
CASRPTSGSFTDTQYF TGTGCCAGCAGACCCACTAGCGGGAGCTTCACAGATACGCAGTATTTT TRBJ2-3 - TRBV2 TRBD2
CASSRTGAGYNSPLHF TGTGCCAGCAGCCGGACGGGTGCGGGATATAATTCACCCCTCCACTTT TRBJ1-6 - TRBV7-9 -
CASSHADLGTYSYEQYF TGTGCCAGCAGCCACGCGGACCTCGGGACTTACTCGTACGAGCAGTACTTC TRBJ2-7 few TRBV14 -
CASSLSQRAMQPQHF TGTGCCAGCAGCTTATCCCAGAGGGCCATGCAGCCCCAGCATTTT TRBJ1-5 once TRBV5-6 -
CASNPIANTGELFF TGTGCCAGCAATCCTATAGCGAACACCGGGGAGCTGTTTTTT TRBJ2-2 once TRBV6-1 -